The rows below give T cell receptor beta chains drawn from one sample of a study of T cells in Graves' hyperthyroidism and ophthalmopathy. TCRdb ran MiXCR on the multiplex PCR reads and lists one entry per CDR3 protein. The sample has around 200,000 distinct CDR3 sequences; around 15% are singletons. The sample was blood. These receptor sequences come from a woman in her forties or fifties with Graves' hyperthyroidism. Both conserved end residues are part of each CDR3. The D gene is left open where the match is weak. Clone size, where shown, is once, few, many, or a class for clones that have expanded.

d_call | j_call | clone_size | cdr3_length | v_call | cdr3_nt | cdr3_aa
- | TRBJ1-1 | many | 15 | TRBV19 | TGTGCCAGTAGTATTACCGACGGGCAGAACACTGAAGCTTTCTTT | CASSITDGQNTEAFF
- | TRBJ2-7 | - | 13 | TRBV6-2/TRBV6-3 | TGTGCCAGCAGTTTAAACCCCGAGGGGGGGCAGTACTTC | CASSLNPEGGQYF
- | TRBJ1-4 | - | 13 | TRBV3-1 | TGTGCCAGCAGCCAAGCGCGGGGTGAAAAACTGTTTTTT | CASSQARGEKLFF
TRBD2 | TRBJ2-7 | - | 15 | TRBV6-2/TRBV6-3 | TGTGCCAGCAGCCGGACTAGCGGGAGTTACCACGAGCAGTACTTC | CASSRTSGSYHEQYF
TRBD1 | TRBJ2-7 | many | 15 | TRBV7-2 | TGTGCCAGCAGCGACCCTTGGGGACAGGGGAACGAGCAGTACTTC | CASSDPWGQGNEQYF
TRBD1 | TRBJ1-1 | many | 14 | TRBV6-1 | TGTGCCAGCAGTGCGACAGGGGGCTTGACTGAAGCTTTCTTT | CASSATGGLTEAFF
- | TRBJ1-5 | - | 17 | TRBV19 | TGTGCCGCCGCGGAGGGCACTATCGTATATAGCAATCAGCCCCAGCATTTT | CAAAEGTIVYSNQPQHF
- | TRBJ2-6 | - | 18 | TRBV5-8 | TGTGCCAGCAGCCAGGTTCCCACCAGTTTCTCTGGGGCCAACGTCCTGACTTTC | CASSQVPTSFSGANVLTF
- | TRBJ1-2 | many | 13 | TRBV12-3/TRBV12-4 | TGTGCCAGCTTCGGACAGCATAACTATGGCTACACCTTC | CASFGQHNYGYTF
- | TRBJ2-1 | few | 12 | TRBV5-4 | TGTGCCATGACAGCAGGCTACAATGAGCAGTTCTTC | CAMTAGYNEQFF